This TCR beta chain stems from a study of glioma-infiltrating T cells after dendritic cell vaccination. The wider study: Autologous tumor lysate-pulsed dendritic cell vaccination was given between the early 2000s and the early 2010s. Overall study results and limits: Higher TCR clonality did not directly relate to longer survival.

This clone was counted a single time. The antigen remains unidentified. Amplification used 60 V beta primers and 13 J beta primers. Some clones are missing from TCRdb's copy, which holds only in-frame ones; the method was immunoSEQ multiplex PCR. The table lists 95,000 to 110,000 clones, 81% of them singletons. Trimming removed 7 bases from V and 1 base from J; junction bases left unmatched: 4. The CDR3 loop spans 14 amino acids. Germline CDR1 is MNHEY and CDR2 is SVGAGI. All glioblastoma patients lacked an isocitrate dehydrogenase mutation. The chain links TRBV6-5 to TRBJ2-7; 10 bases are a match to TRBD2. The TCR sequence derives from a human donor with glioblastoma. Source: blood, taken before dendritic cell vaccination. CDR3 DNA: TGTGCCAGCAAGCCGGGACTAGCGTCCTACGAGCAGTACTTC. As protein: CASKPGLASYEQYF.